The entry below describes one T cell receptor (beta chain). No cognate antigen has been identified for it. No base-level quality is on record; no much larger clone is a single base apart. This sample was included in a study of Graves' ophthalmopathy and Graves' hyperthyroidism (dated by TCRdb to between 2018 and 2020). Describing the broader study: Hyperthyroidism was considered stable if no progression to ophthalmopathy occurred within 18 months of follow-up. To explore V-J signatures distinguishing ophthalmopathy from hyperthyroidism, a discovery set of 100 or so patients (43 ophthalmopathy, 55 to 60 stable hyperthyroidism) was enrolled. An independent validation cohort was composed of approximately 18 hyperthyroidism patients and around 16 patients who later progressed from hyperthyroidism to ophthalmopathy. Following sample collection, hyperthyroidism patients were given methimazole at a starting dose of 30 mg daily, and ophthalmopathy patients were given high-dose intravenous methylprednisolone. In total, approximately 130 blood samples were TCR-sequenced: under 45 ophthalmopathy, about 75 hyperthyroidism and approximately 17 hyperthyroidism-to-ophthalmopathy patients. To tell Graves' ophthalmopathy apart from Graves' hyperthyroidism, and to predict which patients would progress to ophthalmopathy, the study relied on TCR beta repertoire signatures. In roughly 6 hyperthyroidism patients, the T-cell repertoires found in thyroid tissue were compared with those found in blood.

The hyperthyroidism patients were 18 to 65 years old and newly diagnosed, with a disease duration of less than 2 months. Anyone with other autoimmune diseases, uncontrolled infections, pregnancy or lactation was excluded from the study. Clinical symptoms, serum thyroxine, TRAb, thyroid ultrasound and orbital computed tomography formed the basis of the diagnosis. Total RNA was extracted using Trizol reagent, and RNA quality was checked on an Agilent 2100 Bioanalyzer. The CDR3 numbers 14 residues from cysteine through phenylalanine. Just the 42-base CDR3 DNA is kept, in frame starting at base 1. Trimming removed 4 bases from V and 12 bases from J, leaving 22 bases between the germline ends. CDR1 SGHTA and CDR2 FQGNSA were looked up in the germline V gene. What the work shows at the level of the full study, not this receptor alone: Ophthalmopathy was separated from stable hyperthyroidism by the 13-signature model with about 90% sensitivity and 81.08% specificity in cross-validation and with 80%/75% in the test set. In validation, the model predicted ophthalmopathy progression with nearly 71% sensitivity and roughly 78% specificity; eleven to twelve predicted patients were CT-confirmed with GO in a median of 6.5 months. No statistical method was used to set the sample size in advance, and the investigators knew which group each participant was assigned to. Most of the expanded thyroid clonotypes with a frequency above 0.001 were also detected in blood, and it was suggested that the thyroid immune response may be reflected by blood repertoires.

For repertoire sequencing, the TCR beta CDR3 regions were amplified from RNA transcripts. The first round of RT-PCR was done with HTBI primers and the Qiagen OneStep RT-PCR kit, and was followed by a second round of multiplex PCR, then size selection and purification. Libraries were sequenced on an Illumina HiSeq2000 using paired-end 100 bp reads. As for how the authors treated the data: SOAPnuke was used for read processing, and reads with adapters, uncalled bases, a mean Phred below 15, or no exact constant-primer or identifier match were discarded. COPE v1.2.5 was used to merge high-quality paired reads. Each unique nucleotide sequence was defined as a clonotype, and clonotypes were aligned to IMGT TRB V, D and J references with MiTCR v1.1. Only V-J combinations with frequency above 0.0001 were analysed, covering around 99% of repertoires. A TCR clonal expansion and chaos score per V-J combination was defined as the ratio of F50 clonal expansion to chaos observed in the TCRdist matrix. Features were reduced by Welch's t-statistics and random forest to approximately 12 V-J combinations, which fed a naive Bayes classifier. The Morisita-Horn index was used to measure how similar the thyroid and blood repertoires were. TCRdb handled the public reads itself, with Q25 trimming in fastp and clone calling in MiXCR, and kept productive beta chains. All rows with the same CDR3 protein become a single entry with the most common DNA and genes. TCRdb's processing, not the authors', yielded these V and J calls. A total of over a million distinct CDR3 sequences appear in this sample, less than 45% of them only once. In total, the top ten clones hold 8.5% to 14% of the sample.

This sequence was found in an adult man with Graves' hyperthyroidism. Sequencing was performed on peripheral blood or thyroid tissue (not recorded which). The chain was built from TRBV7-2 and TRBJ2-7; the D segment cannot be called with confidence. This receptor has the CDR3 CASSSVAGSGEMYF. In nucleotide form, the sequence is TGTGCCAGCAGCTCCGTTGCCGGTTCGGGCGAGATGTACTTC.